A selection of T cell receptor beta chains follows, all from one sample in a study of T cell responses to AZD1222 COVID-19 vaccine. TCRdb's table, derived via immunoSEQ multiplex PCR, lists solely in-frame clones and lacks some. The table lists 150,000 to 250,000 clones, approximately 93% of them singletons. Specimen: peripheral blood, collected 28 days after the second AZD1222 dose. The receptors derive from an adult who received the AZD1222 COVID-19 vaccine. CDR3s include the opening cysteine and the closing phenylalanine or tryptophan. Each record gives: V gene, D gene, clone size, J gene, CDR3 length, CDR3 protein, CDR3 DNA. A D gene is named only where the DNA matches it firmly. The size field is filled for only some rows; it gives once, few, many or a size class.

>TRBV6-2/TRBV6-3|.|few|TRBJ2-7|13
CASSSSQTYEQYF
TGTGCCAGCAGTTCTTCACAGACCTACGAGCAGTACTTC
>TRBV3-1/TRBV3-2|TRBD2|.|TRBJ2-7|17
CASSPYRLAGGIYEQYF
TGTGCCAGCAGTCCTTACCGTCTAGCGGGAGGCATCTACGAGCAGTACTTC
>TRBV6-1|.|few|TRBJ1-5|11
CASSENQPQHF
TGTGCCAGCAGTGAAAATCAGCCCCAGCATTTT
>TRBV5-8|.|.|TRBJ1-5|14
CASTTGYSNQPQHF
TGTGCCAGCACGACAGGTTATAGCAATCAGCCCCAGCATTTT
>TRBV19|.|once|TRBJ2-2|17
CASSPSSGAVYTGELFF
TGTGCCAGTAGTCCTTCTTCCGGGGCCGTATACACCGGGGAGCTGTTTTTT
>TRBV19|TRBD1|.|TRBJ1-5|16
CASSLRQGRSNQPQHF
TGTGCCAGTAGTCTTAGACAGGGACGGAGCAATCAGCCCCAGCATTTT
>TRBV3-1/TRBV3-2|.|.|TRBJ1-2|14
CASSPGGRIYGYTF
TGTGCCAGCAGCCCCGGGGGCAGAATCTATGGCTACACCTTC
>TRBV3-1/TRBV3-2|.|.|TRBJ1-5|13
CASSQRGSVAQHF
TGTGCCAGCAGCCAAAGGGGGTCCGTGGCCCAGCATTTT
>TRBV5-8|TRBD2|.|TRBJ2-1|15
CASTRGGGRNNEQFF
TGTGCCAGCACCCGGGGGGGCGGGCGTAACAATGAGCAGTTCTTC
>TRBV2|.|.|TRBJ2-3|13
CASSWDSTDTQYF
TGTGCCAGCAGTTGGGACAGCACAGATACGCAGTATTTT
>TRBV19|.|.|TRBJ2-7|13
CASSDGGLYEQYF
TGTGCCAGCTCGGACGGTGGATTATACGAGCAGTACTTC
>TRBV5-1|TRBD1|.|TRBJ1-5|15
CASSPTGPGGQPQHF
TGCGCCAGCAGCCCGACAGGGCCGGGTGGACAGCCCCAGCATTTT
>TRBV6-2/TRBV6-3|TRBD2|.|TRBJ2-5|16
CASSYVAGGPGETQYF
TGTGCCAGCAGTTACGTAGCGGGAGGGCCTGGGGAGACCCAGTACTTC
>TRBV4-1|.|.|TRBJ2-2|15
CASSQVDTRAGELFF
TGCGCCAGCAGCCAAGTAGACACCCGGGCCGGGGAGCTGTTTTTT
>TRBV7-8|.|few|TRBJ1-5|13
CASSYRVNQPQHF
TGTGCCAGCAGCTACAGGGTTAATCAGCCCCAGCATTTT
>TRBV7-2|.|.|TRBJ2-3|11
CASSLADTQYF
TGTGCCAGCAGCTTAGCGGATACGCAGTATTTT
>TRBV5-4|TRBD1|once|TRBJ2-7|15
CASSAPGQGSWEQYF
TGTGCCAGCAGCGCACCGGGACAGGGTTCTTGGGAGCAGTACTTC